This T cell receptor (beta chain) originates from a study of blood T cell repertoires in COVID-19. Trimming shortened V by 2 bases and J by 3 bases, and 7 bases separated the two germline ends. Germline lookup yields CDR1 LGHNA and CDR2 YNFKEQ. The CDR3 runs to 13 residues. Profiled with immunoSEQ multiplex PCR; TCRdb holds only in-frame clones, not every one. The sample contains some 170,000 clones, 84% of which appear only once. The material sequenced was PBMCs or T cells enriched from blood (not recorded which). V gene TRBV4-2 combines with J gene TRBJ2-5; D is perhaps TRBD2 (5 bases). The receptor comes from a man aged 50 or older who had recovered from COVID-19. CDR3 bases: TGTGCCAGCAGCCAAACTAGAGAAGAGACCCAGTACTTC. It specifies CASSQTREETQYF.